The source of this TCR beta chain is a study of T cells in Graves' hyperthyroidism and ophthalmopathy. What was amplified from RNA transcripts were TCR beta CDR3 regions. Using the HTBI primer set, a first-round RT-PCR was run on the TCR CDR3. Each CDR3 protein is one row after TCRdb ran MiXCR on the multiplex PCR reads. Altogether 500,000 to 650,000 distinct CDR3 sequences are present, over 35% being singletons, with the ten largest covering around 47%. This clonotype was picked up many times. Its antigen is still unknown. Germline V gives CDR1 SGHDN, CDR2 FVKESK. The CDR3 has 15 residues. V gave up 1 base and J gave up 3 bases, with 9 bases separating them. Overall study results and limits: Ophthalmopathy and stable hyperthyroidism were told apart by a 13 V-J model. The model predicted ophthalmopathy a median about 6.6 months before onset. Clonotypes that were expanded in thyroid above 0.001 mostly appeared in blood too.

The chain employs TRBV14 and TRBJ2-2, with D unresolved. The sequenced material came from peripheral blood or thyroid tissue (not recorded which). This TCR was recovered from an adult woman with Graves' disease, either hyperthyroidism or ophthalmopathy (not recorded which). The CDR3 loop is CASSQVSLDTGELFF. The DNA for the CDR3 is TGTGCCAGCAGCCAAGTCAGTCTGGACACCGGGGAGCTGTTTTTT.